Described below is a single T cell receptor (beta chain) sequence and its context. Antigen specificity is unknown. This specimen comes from a study of CD8 T cells in Susac syndrome. The study's findings and limits: As the study acknowledged, the number of individuals in its TCR sequencing and HLA analysis was relatively small.

This CDR3 region has 16 residues. The ends lost 0 bases at V and 3 bases at J; junction bases unmatched: 5. In germline, CDR1 is LGHDT, CDR2 YNNKEL (reference sequence). RNA amounts of about 0.5 to 1 ug underwent reverse transcription with random hexamers. Amplification of TCR beta CDR3 was carried out by immunoSEQ multiplex PCR, which covered 54 Vbeta and 13 Jbeta segments. Using its own MiXCR run on the immunoSEQ multiplex PCR reads, TCRdb lists one record per CDR3 protein. In the table there are approximately 71,000 distinct CDR3 sequences, over 95% of which are singletons. The sequencing input was CD4+ T cells from PBMCs. The sequence came from a human donor with multiple sclerosis. The chain links TRBV3-1 to TRBJ2-7, with 10 bases matching TRBD2. CDR3 residues: CASSQDVSSGGYEQYF. The CDR3 DNA sequence: TGTGCCAGCAGCCAAGATGTGTCTAGCGGGGGCTACGAGCAGTACTTC.